Below, one T cell receptor (beta chain) is given with its context. These data are taken from a study of cytomegalovirus exposure and HLA in healthy donors. This CDR3 has 13 amino acids. Per germline, CDR1 SGDLS and CDR2 YYNGEE. With 0 bases removed from V and 7 bases from J, the gap between germline ends came to 9 bases. Both 60 Vbeta primers and 13 Jbeta primers went into the PCR. Method: immunoSEQ multiplex PCR; TCRdb's copy keeps in-frame clones and lacks some. In the table there are tens of thousands of clones, 80% of which are singletons. The material sequenced was PBMCs. This sequence joins TRBV9 and TRBJ2-3, with D maybe TRBD2 (5 bases). The TCR originated in a man aged 45-65 years in good health and CMV-seropositive. This CDR3 is CASSVALANTQYF. In DNA form, the CDR3 reads TGTGCCAGCAGCGTAGCTCTAGCAAATACGCAGTATTTT. Full variable domain (remainder filled in from reference TRBV9 and TRBJ2-3): DSGVTQTPKHLITATGQRVTLRCSPRSGDLSVYWYQQSLDQGLQFLIQYYNGEERAKGNILERFSAQQFPDLHSELNLSSLELGDSALYFCASSVALANTQYFGPGTRLTVL.